This passage covers 27 T cell receptor beta chains from one sample sequenced in a study of cytomegalovirus exposure and HLA in healthy donors. The PCR was carried out with 60 Vbeta primers and 13 Jbeta primers. The table came from immunoSEQ multiplex PCR; TCRdb's copy has only in-frame clones and leaves some out. The sample has about 140,000 clones, 65% to 85% seen once. What was sequenced was PBMCs. All receptors come from a man between 45 and 60 years old in good health and CMV-seronegative.

V usage is TRBV27 and J usage is TRBJ1-2; perhaps TRBD1 as D (5 bases). Germline lookup yields CDR1 MNHEY and CDR2 SMNVEV (reference sequence). This CDR3 has 13 amino acids. V shed 6 bases and J shed 4 bases, with 12 bases lying between them. This CDR3 is CASRSRQSYGYTF. In DNA form, the CDR3 reads TGTGCCAGCAGGTCCCGACAGAGCTATGGCTACACCTTC.

The chain joins TRBV14 to TRBJ2-1; 13 bases line up with TRBD2. CDR1 and CDR2 (germline): SGHDN, FVKESK. The J segment lost 8 bases and the V segment lost 4 bases, leaving 8 bases of the junction unmatched. This CDR3 has 16 amino acids. Here the CDR3 reads CASSLALAGGKHEQFF. CDR3 DNA: TGTGCCAGCAGCCTCGCACTAGCGGGGGGGAAACATGAGCAGTTCTTC.

V and J are TRBV6-1 and TRBJ1-5; possibly TRBD1 for D (5 bases). V was trimmed by 3 bases and J by 1 base, leaving 13 bases between them. This CDR3 contains 16 residues. Germline lookup yields CDR1 MNHNS and CDR2 SASEGT. CDR3 sequence (DNA): TGTGCCAGCAGTGACGGAGGGGTGGTGAGCAATCAGCCCCAGCATTTT. It yields the protein CASSDGGVVSNQPQHF.

This chain connects TRBV7-3 to TRBJ1-1, with 9 bases fitting TRBD1. The trim removed 0 bases at V and 4 bases at J, leaving 3 bases unmatched. The CDR3 runs 15 residues. The V gene's germline CDR1 is SGHTA and CDR2 FQGTGA. The CDR3 region is CASSLTTGGGTEAFF. CDR3 DNA: TGTGCCAGCAGCTTAACAACAGGGGGCGGCACTGAAGCTTTCTTT.

The chain links TRBV5-1 to TRBJ2-7; the match to TRBD1 covers 8 bases. CDR3 length: 15 amino acids. Trimming took 0 bases from V and 4 from J; bases not matched to a gene: 6. CDR1 is SGHRS and CDR2 is YFSETQ in the germline V gene. CDR3 bases: TGCGCCAGCAGCTTGGCGGCAGGGGGCTATTACGAGCAGTACTTC. Translation gives CASSLAAGGYYEQYF.

This rearrangement joins TRBV6-1 to TRBJ2-2; D unresolved. This CDR3 is 13 amino acids long. V dropped 7 bases and J dropped 7 bases, with 13 bases sitting between them. Germline V CDR1 and CDR2: MNHNS, SASEGT. The CDR3 here is CASNNARFGELFF. Written as DNA, the CDR3 is TGTGCCAGCAATAACGCTCGGTTCGGGGAGCTGTTTTTT.

The chain has TRBV6-6 and TRBJ1-1, with TRBD1 matching over 8 bases. Unmatched junction bases numbered 10, after V lost 6 bases and J lost 1 base. CDR1 and CDR2 (germline): MNHNY, SVGAGI (reference sequence). The CDR3 covers 16 residues. CDR3 loop: CASRSGTGEGNTEAFF. The DNA for the CDR3 is TGTGCCAGCAGAAGCGGGACAGGTGAGGGGAACACTGAAGCTTTCTTT.

V usage is TRBV10-3 and J usage is TRBJ2-1; the match to TRBD2 covers 10 bases. The CDR3 contains 15 residues. The V gene's germline CDR1 is ENHRY and CDR2 SYGVKD. The V segment lost 5 bases and the J segment 2 bases; nucleotides outside the gene matches: 3. CDR3: CAISNLAGAYNEQFF. Written as DNA, the CDR3 is TGTGCCATCAGTAATCTAGCGGGGGCCTACAATGAGCAGTTCTTC.

The chain couples TRBV5-8 to TRBJ2-7; D might be TRBD2 (5 bases). Trimming removed 4 bases at V and 5 bases at J, with 13 bases between. The CDR3 runs to 13 residues. Looked up from germline, CDR1 is SGHTS and CDR2 is YDEGEE. CDR3 region: CASSLMAGHEQYF. CDR3 DNA sequence: TGTGCCAGCAGCCTAATGGCGGGTCACGAGCAGTACTTC. Full variable domain (remainder filled in from reference TRBV5-8 and TRBJ2-7): EAGVTQSPTHLIKTRGQQATLRCSPISGHTSVYWYQQALGLGLQFLLWYDEGEERNRGNFPPRFSGRQFPNYSSELNVNALELEDSALYLCASSLMAGHEQYFGPGTRLTVT.

The V call is TRBV5-4, the J call TRBJ2-1; 11 nucleotides line up with TRBD1. The CDR3 consists of 16 residues. Trimming removed 5 bases from V and 0 bases from J; junction bases left unmatched: 4. The germline V gene encodes CDR1 SGHNT and CDR2 YYREEE (reference sequence). Here the CDR3 DNA reads TGTGCCAGCAGGCCCGGGACAGGGGGCTCCTACAATGAGCAGTTCTTC. It translates to CASRPGTGGSYNEQFF.

This chain uses TRBV5-4 with TRBJ1-1; D gene ambiguous. Germline CDR1 SGHNT, CDR2 YYREEE (reference sequence). CDR3 size: 14 residues. The V end was cut by 3 bases, the J end by 4 bases, with 13 bases between. In DNA form, the CDR3 reads TGTGCCAGCAGCTGGCGAGGGATTACCACTGAAGCTTTCTTT. Translating gives CASSWRGITTEAFF.

Regarding this clone: One end of the junction is discordant with germline, which a read error may explain. This sequence joins TRBV5-4 and TRBJ2-5; 11 nucleotides line up with TRBD1. This CDR3 comprises 15 residues. From germline, CDR1 is SGHNT and CDR2 YYREEE (reference sequence). The CDR3, as DNA: TGTGCCAGCAGCTCCGGACAGGGGGCCCAAGAGTCCCAGTACTTC. Amino acids: CASSSGQGAQESQYF. Full variable domain (outside the CDR3, taken from reference TRBV5-4 and TRBJ2-5): ETGVTQSPTHLIKTRGQQVTLRCSSQSGHNTVSWYQQALGQGPQFIFQYYREEENGRGNFPPRFSGLQFPNYSSELNVNALELDDSALYLCASSSGQGAQESQYFGPGTRLLVL.

The chain carries TRBV6-5 and TRBJ1-2; TRBD1 might be the D (5 bases). CDR1 MNHEY and CDR2 SVGAGI come from the germline V gene. This CDR3 is built from 15 residues. The ends were cut back, 0 bases at V and 5 bases at J, with 13 bases in the middle. For the CDR3, the DNA is TGTGCCAGCAGTTACTCGATTCCGGGGGAATATGGCTACACCTTC. It specifies CASSYSIPGEYGYTF.

The chain combines TRBV28 with TRBJ2-1; perhaps TRBD2 as D (5 bases). The CDR3 has 14 residues. Germline V gene lookup returns CDR1 MDHEN and CDR2 SYDVKM. Trimming cost V 8 bases and J 0 bases, with 11 bases left between them. The CDR3 DNA sequence: TGTGCCAGCCTTAGCGTTAGCTCCTACAATGAGCAGTTCTTC. Its protein product is CASLSVSSYNEQFF.

The rearrangement uses TRBV19 and TRBJ2-5; no reliable D call. Germline values: CDR1 LNHDA, CDR2 SQIVND (reference sequence). The CDR3 is made up of 15 amino acids. V gave up 0 bases and J gave up 4 bases, with 12 bases separating them. CDR3: CASSIDGHTIETQYF. The CDR3 DNA is TGTGCCAGTAGTATAGATGGGCATACGATAGAGACCCAGTACTTC.

The chain employs TRBV30 and TRBJ1-4; D unclear. The CDR3 has 14 residues. Trimming stripped 3 bases from V and 8 bases from J, with 16 bases between. The germline V gene has CDR1 GTSNPN and CDR2 SVGIG (reference sequence). CDR3 in DNA: TGTGCCTGGAGCGAGGGAGGGATCGGAGAAAAACTGTTTTTT. Residues: CAWSEGGIGEKLFF.

V gene TRBV9 combines with J gene TRBJ2-3, with 7 positions matching TRBD1. J gave up 2 bases and V 4 bases, and 10 bases lay outside the gene matches. The CDR3 runs 16 residues. Germline CDR1 reads SGDLS; CDR2 reads YYNGEE. CDR3 coding DNA: TGTGCCAGCAGCCTCCGACAGGGAAGCTACACAGATACGCAGTATTTT. This gives the protein CASSLRQGSYTDTQYF.

The J gene is TRBJ2-5, the V gene TRBV7-2; 9 bases line up with TRBD2. There are 16 residues in the CDR3. The germline gives CDR1 SGHTA, CDR2 FQGNSA. Unmatched junction bases numbered 8, after V lost 1 base and J lost 5 bases. This chain's CDR3 is CASSLGAGGGVETQYF. CDR3 DNA: TGTGCCAGCAGCTTAGGGGCGGGGGGGGGTGTGGAGACCCAGTACTTC.

The genes are TRBV5-5 and TRBJ2-5, with 13 bases lining up with TRBD2. This CDR3 has 14 amino acids. V shed 5 bases, J shed 4 bases, and the junction held 2 bases outside the gene matches. Germline CDR1 is SGHKS and CDR2 is YYEKEE (reference sequence). In DNA, the CDR3 is TGTGCCAGCAGTCGGACTAGCGGGGGAGAGACCCAGTACTTC. It translates to CASSRTSGGETQYF.

This chain's CDR3 is CASSPVGWAGANVLTF. In DNA form, the CDR3 reads TGTGCCAGCTCACCTGTCGGGTGGGCTGGGGCCAACGTCCTGACTTTC. The chain has TRBV18 and TRBJ2-6; D not certain. The germline V and J ends were trimmed by 3 bases and 2 bases, with 11 bases remaining between them. This CDR3 has 16 amino acids. Germline loops: CDR1 KGHSH, CDR2 LQKENI.

V usage is TRBV19 and J usage is TRBJ2-7; no definite D call. Trimming took off 5 bases at V and 0 bases at J, with 5 bases between the two ends. Per the germline V gene, CDR1 is LNHDA and CDR2 is SQIVND (reference sequence). The CDR3 runs 12 residues. In DNA, the CDR3 is TGTGCCAGTAGTCTAAGCTCCTACGAGCAGTACTTC. This encodes CASSLSSYEQYF.

The chain combines TRBV28 with TRBJ1-2; 10 bases map to TRBD1. The germline V gene encodes CDR1 MDHEN and CDR2 SYDVKM. The V segment lost 5 bases and the J segment 4 bases; nucleotides outside the gene matches: 10. The CDR3 is 16 residues long. This CDR3 is CASSVSRTGGTYGYTF. The CDR3 nucleotides read TGTGCCAGCAGTGTTTCCCGGACAGGGGGGACCTATGGCTACACCTTC.

V usage is TRBV7-2 and J usage is TRBJ1-5; D ambiguous. The CDR3 runs to 13 residues. Germline assignment: CDR1 SGHTA and CDR2 FQGNSA. V lost 4 bases, J lost 5 bases, and 9 bases lay in between. CDR3 coding DNA: TGTGCCAGCAGCTCGGTGCGCCATCAGCCCCAGCATTTT. Translation: CASSSVRHQPQHF. The full variable domain, its missing parts supplied by reference TRBV7-2 and TRBJ1-5, is GAGVSQSPSNKVTEKGKDVELRCDPISGHTALYWYRQSLGQGLEFLIYFQGNSAPDKSGLPSDRFSAERTGGSVSTLTIQRTQQEDSAVYLCASSSVRHQPQHFGDGTRLSIL.

The chain joins TRBV7-9 to TRBJ2-5; D gene unclear. The CDR3 loop spans 13 amino acids. Germline values: CDR1 SEHNR, CDR2 FQNEAQ (reference sequence). The V end lost 1 base, the J end lost 5 bases, and 8 bases lay between the germline ends. As DNA, the CDR3 is TGTGCCAGCAGCTTAGTTGCCCGGGAGACCCAGTACTTC. Translated: CASSLVARETQYF.

The chain couples TRBV4-1 to TRBJ2-3, with unresolved D. Germline values: CDR1 MGHRA, CDR2 YSYEKL. V was pared by 2 bases and J by 1 base, with 7 bases between. The length of the CDR3 is 14 residues. The CDR3 is CASSQFSGTDTQYF. The CDR3 DNA reads TGCGCCAGCAGCCAATTTTCAGGCACAGATACGCAGTATTTT.

The chain uses TRBV4-2 and TRBJ1-5, with D uncertain. Germline V gene data show CDR1 as LGHNA and CDR2 as YNFKEQ. Trimming removed 3 bases from V and 3 bases from J, with 12 bases in between. The CDR3 covers 15 residues. CDR3 in amino acids: CASSQTEGSNQPQHF. CDR3 coding DNA: TGTGCCAGCAGCCAGACCGAGGGATCCAATCAGCCCCAGCATTTT.

The rearrangement uses TRBV11-1 and TRBJ2-5, with TRBD1 identical over 9 bases. Unmatched junction bases numbered 1, after V lost 4 bases and J lost 1 base. The CDR3 totals 14 residues. Germline V gives CDR1 SGHAT, CDR2 FQDESV (reference sequence). The CDR3 region is CASSSGQGQETQYF. In DNA form, the CDR3 reads TGTGCCAGCAGCTCGGGACAGGGCCAAGAGACCCAGTACTTC.